The clone carrying this TCR beta chain was observed a handful of times. Its matching antigen is unknown. The sample comes from a study of cytomegalovirus exposure and HLA in healthy donors. Study-level background: As an earlier analysis found, 150 million to 200 million T cells yielded about 100 million unique TCR beta sequences. Early on, a data release was issued that held about 85 million unique TCRs from HLA-typed donors.

Study-wide findings and caveats: Later analysis demonstrated an association between a missense DCLRE1C variant and TCR beta V- and J-gene trimming. Presence/absence analyses supposed approximately even sequencing depth among donors.

60 Vbeta and 13 Jbeta primers were used in PCR. Only in-frame clones appear in the TCRdb table, and some are missing; sequencing was by immunoSEQ multiplex PCR. The sample records 150,000 to 180,000 clones, 80% being singletons. The CDR3 loop spans 14 amino acids. Trimming took 4 bases from V and 5 from J; bases not matched to a gene: 6. CDR1 SGHRS and CDR2 YFSETQ come from the germline V gene. The gene calls are TRBV5-1 and TRBJ2-1; 7 nucleotides align to TRBD1. The sequence was obtained from a man aged 25 to 40 in good health and CMV-seropositive. The sample was PBMCs. The CDR3 region is CASSILTGDNEQFF. Here the CDR3 DNA reads TGCGCCAGCAGCATCCTAACAGGGGACAATGAGCAGTTCTTC.